This T cell receptor beta chain was observed in a study of patients and donors after allogeneic stem cell transplantation. Germline V lookup: CDR1 MNHEY, CDR2 SMNVEV (reference sequence). The CDR3 extends over 16 amino acids. The V gene end was trimmed by 6 bases and the J gene end by 3 bases; junction bases not matched to a gene: 5. TCRdb re-called the RT-PCR reads through MiXCR, storing one row per CDR3 protein. The sample records fewer than 200,000 distinct CDR3 sequences, approximately 30% being singletons. This receptor was taken from a human donor who was either an allogeneic HSCT recipient or a stem cell or donor lymphocyte infusion donor (not recorded which). It is not recorded whose cells these are; they may come from a transplant donor. Specimen: blood, either unsorted or a sorted T cell fraction (not recorded which). V gene TRBV27 combines with J gene TRBJ2-2; 12 nucleotides align to TRBD2. For the CDR3, the DNA is TGTGCCAGCAGCCGCGGGACTAGCGGGTACACCGGGGAGCTGTTTTTT. Translating it yields CASSRGTSGYTGELFF.